A single sample is the source of the 26 T cell receptor beta chains below, sequenced in a study of shared clonotypes between healthy human individuals. Generated by immunoSEQ multiplex PCR, the TCRdb table keeps only in-frame clones and is missing some. The repertoire holds about 2.4 million clones, with more than 85% as singletons. The sequencing input was naive CD4+ T cells from PBMCs. Subset given: CD45RA+ positively selected. Receptor source: a man between 18 and 29 years old in good health. Some clones in this sample may be carry-over from other donors' samples.

Comments on this clone: Additional DNA sequences in this sample encode the identical CDR3. The chain uses TRBV15 and TRBJ1-2; D uncertain. The length of the CDR3 is 12 residues. V lost 1 base and J 2 bases, leaving 2 bases between the germline ends. Germline lookup yields CDR1 LNHNV and CDR2 YYDKDF (reference sequence). DNA for the CDR3: TGTGCCACCAGCAGAGTAAACTATGGCTACACCTTC. The encoded protein is CATSRVNYGYTF.

V is TRBV2 and J is TRBJ1-1; D gene unclear. The germline CDR1 and CDR2 sequences are SNHLY and FYNNEI. Trimming took 4 bases from V and 1 from J, leaving 10 bases between them. The CDR3 contains 14 residues. As DNA, the CDR3 is TGTGCCAGCAGTGGCGGCCGGCAGAACACTGAAGCTTTCTTT. It codes for CASSGGRQNTEAFF. Full variable domain (remainder filled in from reference TRBV2 and TRBJ1-1): EPEVTQTPSHQVTQMGQEVILRCVPISNHLYFYWYRQILGQKVEFLVSFYNNEISEKSEIFDDQFSVERPDGSNFTLKIRSTKLEDSAMYFCASSGGRQNTEAFFGQGTRLTVV.

V and J are TRBV15 and TRBJ2-7; 9 bases are a match to TRBD1. This CDR3 is built from 15 residues. V dropped 6 bases and J dropped 0; count of bases not matched to a gene: 6. Germline V gene lookup returns CDR1 LNHNV and CDR2 YYDKDF (reference sequence). This CDR3 is CATSTGTGSSYEQYF. CDR3 in DNA: TGTGCCACCAGTACCGGGACAGGGAGCTCCTACGAGCAGTACTTC.

This chain joins TRBV6-5 and TRBJ2-7; D unresolved. The CDR3 covers 11 residues. Germline lookup yields CDR1 MNHEY and CDR2 SVGAGI. V gave up 4 bases and J gave up 8 bases, with 9 bases separating them. The CDR3 coding sequence is TGTGCCAGCAGTTCCCCCACTAAGCAGTACTTC. Translating it yields CASSSPTKQYF.

A single count supports this clone. The genes are TRBV11-3 and TRBJ2-6; the D is unclear. Trimming removed 5 bases from V and 2 bases from J, with 10 bases in between. CDR3 length: 15 residues. Germline V gives CDR1 SGHNT, CDR2 YENEEA. The CDR3 DNA reads as TGTGCCAGCAGCGGACCGGTCCCTGGGGCCAACGTCCTGACTTTC. This encodes CASSGPVPGANVLTF.

The chain is built from TRBV25-1 and TRBJ1-6; no definite D call. This CDR3 is built from 15 residues. V lost 3 bases, J lost 7 bases, and 13 bases lay in between. Germline loops: CDR1 MGHDK, CDR2 SYGVNS. CDR3 coding DNA: TGTGCCAGCAGTGACCCCCGGCTAGGGAATTCACCCCTCCACTTT. Its protein product is CASSDPRLGNSPLHF.

V gene TRBV18 combines with J gene TRBJ2-7; TRBD2 might be the D (6 bases). This CDR3 comprises 15 residues. V was trimmed by 2 bases and J by 5 bases, leaving 16 bases between them. CDR1 is KGHSH and CDR2 is LQKENI in the germline V gene. The CDR3 is CASSPVAATYNEQYF. For the CDR3, the DNA is TGTGCCAGCTCACCAGTAGCGGCCACATACAACGAGCAGTACTTC.

The rearrangement links TRBV4-1 to TRBJ1-5; D remains ambiguous. V lost 2 bases to trimming and J lost 4 bases, with 9 bases between them. Germline values: CDR1 MGHRA, CDR2 YSYEKL. The CDR3 runs 14 residues. Here the CDR3 reads CASSQLLGNQPQHF. The CDR3 DNA follows: TGCGCCAGCAGCCAATTACTGGGGAATCAGCCCCAGCATTTT.

The rearrangement links TRBV5-4 to TRBJ1-2; D perhaps matches TRBD1 (5 bases). The CDR3 contains 16 residues. Germline assignment: CDR1 SGHNT and CDR2 YYREEE (reference sequence). V lost 4 bases and J 3 bases, leaving 19 bases between the germline ends. The CDR3 sequence is CASSPLPDRSDYGYTF. The CDR3 DNA sequence: TGTGCCAGCAGCCCACTACCCGACAGATCTGACTATGGCTACACCTTC.

The rearrangement links TRBV2 to TRBJ1-2, with 9 bases lining up with TRBD1. Germline trimming cut 5 bases from V and 1 base from J; bases unmatched to any gene: 5. The CDR3 covers 15 residues. CDR1 is SNHLY and CDR2 is FYNNEI in the germline V gene. For the CDR3, the DNA is TGTGCCAGCAGTTTACAGGGGGCGTATAACTATGGCTACACCTTC. This translates into CASSLQGAYNYGYTF.

The chain joins TRBV14 to TRBJ1-1; D is possibly TRBD1 (6 bases). Germline V gene sequence: CDR1 SGHDN, CDR2 FVKESK. This CDR3 has 15 residues. Trimming took off 2 bases at V and 5 bases at J, with 15 bases between the two ends. The CDR3 DNA is TGTGCCAGCAGCCAACTGGGCCAGGGGAGGACTGAAGCTTTCTTT. Translating it yields CASSQLGQGRTEAFF.

This rearrangement joins TRBV9 to TRBJ2-7, with 8 nucleotides matching TRBD1. The CDR3 totals 14 residues. V shed 3 bases and J 3 bases; nucleotides not matched to a gene: 5. CDR1 SGDLS and CDR2 YYNGEE come from the germline V gene. The CDR3 protein is CASSAGQGRYEQYF. CDR3 in DNA: TGTGCCAGCAGCGCAGGACAGGGACGCTACGAGCAGTACTTC.

The chain links TRBV6-5 to TRBJ2-3; D is unresolved. The length of the CDR3 is 14 residues. Germline V gene lookup returns CDR1 MNHEY and CDR2 SVGAGI. Trimming shortened V by 7 bases and J by 2 bases, and 13 bases separated the two germline ends. The CDR3 sequence is CASKGSQYTDTQYF. The CDR3 bases are TGTGCCAGCAAGGGCAGCCAGTACACAGATACGCAGTATTTT.

The rearrangement links TRBV5-1 to TRBJ2-7; 11 bases map to TRBD1. CDR1 and CDR2 from the germline V gene are SGHRS and YFSETQ. The V segment lost 0 bases and the J segment 9 bases; nucleotides outside the gene matches: 8. This CDR3 has 15 amino acids. The CDR3 nucleotides are TGCGCCAGCAGCTTGGCCTGGACAGGGGGCGGGAGGCAGTACTTC. Its translation: CASSLAWTGGGRQYF.

A remark on this clone: Other DNA sequences from this sample encode an identical CDR3 as well. The V gene is TRBV5-1, the J gene TRBJ2-5; D uncertain. The CDR3 totals 13 residues. Germline CDR1 and CDR2: SGHRS and YFSETQ. The V gene lost 0 bases and the J gene lost 3 bases, with 6 bases spanning the gap. CDR3 loop: CASSLAPEETQYF. As DNA, the CDR3 is TGCGCCAGCAGCTTGGCCCCAGAAGAGACCCAGTACTTC. Together with reference TRBV5-1 and TRBJ2-5, the CDR3 gives the full variable domain: KAGVTQTPRYLIKTRGQQVTLSCSPISGHRSVSWYQQTPGQGLQFLFEYFSETQRNKGNFPGRFSGRQFSNSRSEMNVSTLELGDSALYLCASSLAPEETQYFGPGTRLLVL.

The chain joins TRBV6-1 to TRBJ1-1; no clear D gene. Trimming left V 4 bases short and J 0 bases short, with 15 bases between. This CDR3 is built from 16 residues. Germline CDR1 MNHNS, CDR2 SASEGT. The CDR3 region is CASSVRRALLNTEAFF. Written as DNA, the CDR3 is TGTGCCAGCAGTGTTCGTAGGGCCCTGTTGAACACTGAAGCTTTCTTT.

This sequence joins TRBV2 and TRBJ2-7, with D perhaps TRBD1 (5 bases). This CDR3 has 13 residues. Looked up from germline, CDR1 is SNHLY and CDR2 is FYNNEI. Trimming shortened V by 7 bases and J by 3 bases, and 13 bases separated the two germline ends. CDR3 DNA: TGTGCCAGCACCAAGGACACTTACTACGAGCAGTACTTC. Encoded protein: CASTKDTYYEQYF.

This rearrangement joins TRBV6-1 to TRBJ2-7; TRBD1 agrees at 7 bases. V was clipped by 9 bases and J by 4 bases; unmatched bases: 15. The germline gives CDR1 MNHNS, CDR2 SASEGT. The CDR3 covers 15 residues. CDR3 residues: CASTKGAGTFYEQYF. The CDR3 bases are TGTGCCAGTACCAAGGGGGCCGGGACATTTTACGAGCAGTACTTC.

The chain recombines TRBV28 with TRBJ2-5, with TRBD2 identical over 8 bases. CDR1 MDHEN and CDR2 SYDVKM come from the germline V gene. After removal of 6 bases from V and 7 bases from J, the junction contained 13 bases not matched to a gene. This CDR3 has 15 amino acids. DNA for the CDR3: TGTGCCAGCAGGCCGCGGGGGGCGGTCCAGGGGACCCAGTACTTC. Amino acids: CASRPRGAVQGTQYF.

The chain employs TRBV27 and TRBJ1-5; 7 bases are a match to TRBD1. V lost 7 bases to trimming and J lost 2 bases; unmatched junction nucleotides: 11. The CDR3 covers 16 residues. Germline CDR1 reads MNHEY; CDR2 reads SMNVEV (reference sequence). The CDR3 sequence is CASTERGGSRNQPQHF. The CDR3 bases are TGTGCCAGCACCGAAAGAGGGGGCTCGCGCAATCAGCCCCAGCATTTT.

The rearrangement links TRBV5-1 to TRBJ2-7; D possibly matches TRBD1 or TRBD2 (5 bases each). Germline CDR1 SGHRS, CDR2 YFSETQ. Trimming removed 0 bases from V and 9 bases from J, with 19 bases in between. The CDR3 totals 15 residues. The CDR3 reads CASSLAGPSSGGQYF. The CDR3 bases are TGCGCCAGCAGCTTGGCGGGACCAAGCTCCGGTGGGCAGTACTTC.

On this clone itself: The same CDR3 is also encoded by other DNA sequences in this sample. The chain joins TRBV9 to TRBJ2-1; TRBD2 matches 9 bases. The CDR3 totals 14 residues. J lost 9 bases, V lost 0 bases, and 4 bases had no gene match. Per the germline V gene, CDR1 is SGDLS and CDR2 is YYNGEE. This chain's CDR3 is CASSVASGIGEQFF. CDR3 nucleotide sequence: TGTGCCAGCAGCGTAGCTAGCGGGATCGGTGAGCAGTTCTTC.

V is TRBV2 and J is TRBJ2-2; D is unresolved. The V gene's germline CDR1 is SNHLY and CDR2 FYNNEI. The CDR3 runs to 13 residues. Trimming pared 8 bases from V and 2 bases from J, leaving 9 bases between. CDR3 in amino acids: CASSGENTGELFF. The CDR3 DNA reads as TGTGCCAGCTCCGGTGAAAACACCGGGGAGCTGTTTTTT.

For the CDR3, the DNA is TGTGCCAGCAAGCTAGGGTTAAGAACCGATACGCAGTATTTT. It translates to CASKLGLRTDTQYF. The V call is TRBV27, the J call TRBJ2-3; D is unclear. The CDR3 loop spans 14 amino acids. V was pared by 7 bases and J by 6 bases, with 17 bases between. The V gene's germline CDR1 is MNHEY and CDR2 SMNVEV (reference sequence).

This clone has just one count. The V call is TRBV19, the J call TRBJ2-4; possible D gene TRBD2, 5 bases. CDR3 length: 16 residues. Germline V lookup: CDR1 LNHDA, CDR2 SQIVND (reference sequence). The V end lost 7 bases, the J end lost 0 bases, and 16 bases lay between the germline ends. CDR3 residues: CASTPRRTEAKNIQYF. CDR3 DNA: TGTGCCAGTACCCCCCGGCGGACTGAAGCCAAAAACATTCAGTACTTC.

The rearrangement joins TRBV18 to TRBJ2-4; D perhaps matches TRBD1 (6 bases). The germline V gene encodes CDR1 KGHSH and CDR2 LQKENI. Trimming stripped 3 bases from V and 0 bases from J, with 12 bases between. CDR3 length: 16 residues. The CDR3, as DNA: TGTGCCAGCTCACCCGGACAGACACTAGCCAAAAACATTCAGTACTTC. The encoded protein is CASSPGQTLAKNIQYF.